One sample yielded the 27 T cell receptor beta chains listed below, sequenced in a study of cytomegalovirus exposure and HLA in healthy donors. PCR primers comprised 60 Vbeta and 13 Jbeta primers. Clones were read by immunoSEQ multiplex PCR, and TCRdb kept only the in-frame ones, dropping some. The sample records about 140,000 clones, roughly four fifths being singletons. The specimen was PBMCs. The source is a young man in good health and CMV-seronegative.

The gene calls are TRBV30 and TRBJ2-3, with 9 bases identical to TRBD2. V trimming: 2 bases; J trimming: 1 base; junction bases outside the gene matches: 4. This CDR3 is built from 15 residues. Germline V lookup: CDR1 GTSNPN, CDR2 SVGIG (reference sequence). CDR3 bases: TGTGCCTGGAGTCCCTTAGCGGGGGGCACAGATACGCAGTATTTT. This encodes CAWSPLAGGTDTQYF.

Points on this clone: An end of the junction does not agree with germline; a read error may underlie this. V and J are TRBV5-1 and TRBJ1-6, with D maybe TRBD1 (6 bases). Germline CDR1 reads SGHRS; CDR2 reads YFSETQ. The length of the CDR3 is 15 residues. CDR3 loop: CVSTFDRNDDSPLHF. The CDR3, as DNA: TGCGTCAGCACTTTCGACAGGAACGATGATTCACCCCTCCACTTT.

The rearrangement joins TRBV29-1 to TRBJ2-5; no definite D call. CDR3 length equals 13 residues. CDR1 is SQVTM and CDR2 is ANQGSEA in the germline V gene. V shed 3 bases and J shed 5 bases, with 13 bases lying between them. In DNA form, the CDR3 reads TGCAGCGTTGACGCCGCCCGTGGCGAGACCCAGTACTTC. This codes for CSVDAARGETQYF. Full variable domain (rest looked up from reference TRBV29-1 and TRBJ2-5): SAVISQKPSRDICQRGTSLTIQCQVDSQVTMMFWYRQQPGQSLTLIATANQGSEATYESGFVIDKFPISRPNLTFSTLTVSNMSPEDSSIYLCSVDAARGETQYFGPGTRLLVL.

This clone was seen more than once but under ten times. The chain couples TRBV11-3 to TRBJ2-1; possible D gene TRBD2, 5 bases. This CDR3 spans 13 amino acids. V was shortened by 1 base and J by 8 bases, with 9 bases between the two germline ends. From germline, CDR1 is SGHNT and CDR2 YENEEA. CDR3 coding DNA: TGTGCCAGCAGCTTAGGAGGGTGGGATGAGCAGTTCTTC. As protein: CASSLGGWDEQFF.

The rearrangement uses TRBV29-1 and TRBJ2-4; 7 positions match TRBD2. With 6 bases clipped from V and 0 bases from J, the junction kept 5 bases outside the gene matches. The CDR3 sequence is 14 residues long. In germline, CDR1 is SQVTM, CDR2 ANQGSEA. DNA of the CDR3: TGCAGCGTATTAGCGGGTCGAGCCAAAAACATTCAGTACTTC. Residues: CSVLAGRAKNIQYF.

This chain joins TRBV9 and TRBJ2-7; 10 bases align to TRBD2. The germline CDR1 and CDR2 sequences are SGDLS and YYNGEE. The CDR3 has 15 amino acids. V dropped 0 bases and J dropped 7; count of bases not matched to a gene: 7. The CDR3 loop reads CASSVGLAGVGEQYF. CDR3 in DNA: TGTGCCAGCAGCGTAGGTCTAGCGGGAGTAGGGGAGCAGTACTTC.

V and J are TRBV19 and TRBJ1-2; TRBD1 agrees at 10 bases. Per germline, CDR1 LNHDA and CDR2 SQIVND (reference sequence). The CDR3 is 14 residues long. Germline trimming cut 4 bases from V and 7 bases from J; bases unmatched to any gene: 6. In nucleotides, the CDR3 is TGTGCCAGTAGTAATTGGGACAGGGGAACTGGCTACACCTTC. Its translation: CASSNWDRGTGYTF.

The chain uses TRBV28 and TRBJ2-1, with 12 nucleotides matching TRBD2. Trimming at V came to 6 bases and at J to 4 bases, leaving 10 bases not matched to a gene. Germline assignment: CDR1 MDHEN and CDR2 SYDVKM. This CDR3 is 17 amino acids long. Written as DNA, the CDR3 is TGTGCCAGCAGCATAACACTAGCGGGGGGACCTTACAATGAGCAGTTCTTC. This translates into CASSITLAGGPYNEQFF.

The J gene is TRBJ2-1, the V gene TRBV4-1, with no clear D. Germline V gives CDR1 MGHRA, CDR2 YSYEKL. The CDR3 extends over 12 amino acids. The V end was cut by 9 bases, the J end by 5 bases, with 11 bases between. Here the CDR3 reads CASRAINNEQFF. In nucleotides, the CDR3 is TGCGCCAGTCGAGCCATAAACAATGAGCAGTTCTTC.

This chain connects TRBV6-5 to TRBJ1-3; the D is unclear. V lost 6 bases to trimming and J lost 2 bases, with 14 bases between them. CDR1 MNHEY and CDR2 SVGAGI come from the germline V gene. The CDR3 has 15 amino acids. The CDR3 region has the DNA TGTGCCAGCAGCTGGCGGGGTCAGGCTGGAAACACCATATATTTT. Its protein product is CASSWRGQAGNTIYF.

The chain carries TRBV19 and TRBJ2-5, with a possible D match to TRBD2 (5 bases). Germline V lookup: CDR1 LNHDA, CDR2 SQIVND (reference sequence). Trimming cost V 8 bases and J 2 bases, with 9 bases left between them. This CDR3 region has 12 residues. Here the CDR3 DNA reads TGTGCCAGTTCTAGCTTTCAAGAGACCCAGTACTTC. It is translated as CASSSFQETQYF.

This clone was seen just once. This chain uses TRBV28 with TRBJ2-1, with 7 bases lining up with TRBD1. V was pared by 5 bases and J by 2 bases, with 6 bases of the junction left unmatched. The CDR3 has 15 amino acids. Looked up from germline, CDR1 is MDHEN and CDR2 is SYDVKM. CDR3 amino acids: CASSDETGTYNEQFF. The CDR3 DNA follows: TGTGCCAGCAGTGACGAGACAGGGACCTACAATGAGCAGTTCTTC.

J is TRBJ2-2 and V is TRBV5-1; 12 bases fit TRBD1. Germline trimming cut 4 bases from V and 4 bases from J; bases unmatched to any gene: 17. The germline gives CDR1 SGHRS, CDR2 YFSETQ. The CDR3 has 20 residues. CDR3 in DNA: TGCGCCAGCAGCACCCCTAACCGGGACAGGGGGCATTTGAGCACCGGGGAGCTGTTTTTT. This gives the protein CASSTPNRDRGHLSTGELFF. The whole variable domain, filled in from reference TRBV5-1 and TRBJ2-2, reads KAGVTQTPRYLIKTRGQQVTLSCSPISGHRSVSWYQQTPGQGLQFLFEYFSETQRNKGNFPGRFSGRQFSNSRSEMNVSTLELGDSALYLCASSTPNRDRGHLSTGELFFGEGSRLTVL.

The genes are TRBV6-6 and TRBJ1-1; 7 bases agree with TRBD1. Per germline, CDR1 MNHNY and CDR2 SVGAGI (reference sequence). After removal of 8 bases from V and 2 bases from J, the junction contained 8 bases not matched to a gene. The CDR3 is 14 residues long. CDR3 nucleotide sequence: TGTGCCAGCTCTACCGGGACAGCTAACACTGAAGCTTTCTTT. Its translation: CASSTGTANTEAFF.

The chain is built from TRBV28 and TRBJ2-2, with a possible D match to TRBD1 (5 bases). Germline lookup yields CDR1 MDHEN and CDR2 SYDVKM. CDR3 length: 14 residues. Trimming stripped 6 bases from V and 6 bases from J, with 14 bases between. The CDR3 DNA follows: TGTGCCAGCAGCCGGGCCCTAGGGGCCGGGGAGCTGTTTTTT. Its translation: CASSRALGAGELFF.

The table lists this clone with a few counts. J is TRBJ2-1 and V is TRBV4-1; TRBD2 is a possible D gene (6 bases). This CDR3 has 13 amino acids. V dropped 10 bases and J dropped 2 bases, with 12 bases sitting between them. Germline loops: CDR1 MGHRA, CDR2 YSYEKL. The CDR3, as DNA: TGCGCCACTTCGGGAGTCCCCTACAATGAGCAGTTCTTC. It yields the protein CATSGVPYNEQFF.

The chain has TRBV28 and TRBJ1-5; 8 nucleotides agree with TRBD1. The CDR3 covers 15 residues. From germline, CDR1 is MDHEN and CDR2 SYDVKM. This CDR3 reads CAGGTGDYSNQPQHF. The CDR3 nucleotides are TGTGCAGGGGGGACAGGAGATTATAGCAATCAGCCCCAGCATTTT.

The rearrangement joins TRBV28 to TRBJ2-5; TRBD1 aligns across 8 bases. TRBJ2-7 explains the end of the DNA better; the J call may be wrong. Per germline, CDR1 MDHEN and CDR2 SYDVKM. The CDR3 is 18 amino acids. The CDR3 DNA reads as TGTGCCAGCAGTTTAGCACCCCCGTCAGGGGGCGGCGGATACGAGCAGTACTTC. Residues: CASSLAPPSGGGGYEQYF.

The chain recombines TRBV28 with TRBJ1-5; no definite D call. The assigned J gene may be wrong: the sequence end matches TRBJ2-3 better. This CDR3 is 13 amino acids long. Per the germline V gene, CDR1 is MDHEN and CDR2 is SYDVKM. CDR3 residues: CASSSPRNQPQYF. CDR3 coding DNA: TGTGCCAGCAGTTCCCCCAGGAATCAGCCCCAGTATTTT.

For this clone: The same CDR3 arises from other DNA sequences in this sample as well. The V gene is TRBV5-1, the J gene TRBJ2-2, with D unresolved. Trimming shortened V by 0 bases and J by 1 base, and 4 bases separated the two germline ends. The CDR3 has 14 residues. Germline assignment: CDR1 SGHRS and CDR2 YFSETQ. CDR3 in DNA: TGCGCCAGCAGCTTGGCAGTGAACACCGGGGAGCTGTTTTTT. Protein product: CASSLAVNTGELFF.

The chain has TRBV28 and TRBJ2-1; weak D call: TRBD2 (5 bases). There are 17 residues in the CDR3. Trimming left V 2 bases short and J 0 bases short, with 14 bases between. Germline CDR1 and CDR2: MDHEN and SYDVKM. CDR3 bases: TGTGCCAGCAGTTTAGGTCTAGGACGGGGCTCCTACAATGAGCAGTTCTTC. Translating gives CASSLGLGRGSYNEQFF.

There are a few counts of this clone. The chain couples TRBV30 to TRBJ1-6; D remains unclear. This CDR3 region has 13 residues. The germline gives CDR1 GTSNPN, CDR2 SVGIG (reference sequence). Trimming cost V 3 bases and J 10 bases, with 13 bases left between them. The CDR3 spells CAWRSAGASPLHF. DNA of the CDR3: TGTGCCTGGAGGTCGGCGGGTGCCTCACCCCTCCACTTT. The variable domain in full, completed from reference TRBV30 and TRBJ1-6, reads SQTIHQWPATLVQPVGSPLSLECTVEGTSNPNLYWYRQAAGRGLQLLFYSVGIGQISSEVPQNLSASRPQDRQFILSSKKLLLSDSGFYLCAWRSAGASPLHFGNGTRLTVT.

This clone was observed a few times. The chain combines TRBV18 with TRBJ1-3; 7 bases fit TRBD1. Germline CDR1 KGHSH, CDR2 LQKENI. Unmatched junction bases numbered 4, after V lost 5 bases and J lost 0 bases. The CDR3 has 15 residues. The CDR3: CASSEGARSGNTIYF. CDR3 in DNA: TGTGCCAGCTCAGAGGGGGCTCGCTCTGGAAACACCATATATTTT.

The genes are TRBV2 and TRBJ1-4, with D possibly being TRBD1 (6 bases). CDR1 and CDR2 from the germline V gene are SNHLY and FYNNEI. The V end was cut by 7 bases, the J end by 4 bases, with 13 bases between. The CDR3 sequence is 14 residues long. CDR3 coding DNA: TGTGCCAGCACCATGGACAGAGTTAATGAAAAACTGTTTTTT. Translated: CASTMDRVNEKLFF.

The CDR3 DNA reads as TGTGCCAGCAGCTTTGCAGGGGTGAAAGGTGGCTACACCTTC. Amino acid sequence: CASSFAGVKGGYTF. The chain couples TRBV11-2 to TRBJ1-2; D is possibly TRBD1 (6 bases). Trimming took 3 bases from V and 7 from J, leaving 15 bases between them. The CDR3 is made up of 14 amino acids. Per the germline V gene, CDR1 is SGHAT and CDR2 is FQNNGV.

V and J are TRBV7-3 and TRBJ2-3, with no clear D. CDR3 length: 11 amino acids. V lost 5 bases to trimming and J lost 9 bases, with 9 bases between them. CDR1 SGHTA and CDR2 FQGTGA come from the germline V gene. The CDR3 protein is CASSPGGTQYF. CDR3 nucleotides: TGTGCCAGCAGCCCGGGTGGAACGCAGTATTTT.

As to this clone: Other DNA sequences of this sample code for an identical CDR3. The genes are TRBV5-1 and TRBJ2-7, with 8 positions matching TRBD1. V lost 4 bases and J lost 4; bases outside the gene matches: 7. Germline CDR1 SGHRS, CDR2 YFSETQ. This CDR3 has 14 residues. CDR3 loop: CASSAGQGAYEQYF. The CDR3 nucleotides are TGCGCCAGCAGCGCGGGGCAGGGGGCATACGAGCAGTACTTC.